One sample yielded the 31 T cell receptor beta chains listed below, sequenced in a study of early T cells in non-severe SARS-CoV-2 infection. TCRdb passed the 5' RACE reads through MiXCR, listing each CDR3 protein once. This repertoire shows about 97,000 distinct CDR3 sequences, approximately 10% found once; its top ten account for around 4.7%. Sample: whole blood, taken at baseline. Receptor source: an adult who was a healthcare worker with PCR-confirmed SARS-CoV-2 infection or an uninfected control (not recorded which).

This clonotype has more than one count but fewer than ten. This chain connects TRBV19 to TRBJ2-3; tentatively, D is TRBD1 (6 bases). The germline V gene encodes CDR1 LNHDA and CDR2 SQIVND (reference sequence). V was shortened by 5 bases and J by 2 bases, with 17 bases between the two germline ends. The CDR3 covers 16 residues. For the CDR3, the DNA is TGTGCCAGTAGTCGTGTAACCACAGGGCACACAGATACGCAGTATTTT. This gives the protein CASSRVTTGHTDTQYF.

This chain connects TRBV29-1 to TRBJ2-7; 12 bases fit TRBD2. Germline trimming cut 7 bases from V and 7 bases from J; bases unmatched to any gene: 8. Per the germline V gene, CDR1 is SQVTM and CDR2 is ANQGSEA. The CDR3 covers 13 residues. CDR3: CSALTSGRGEQYF. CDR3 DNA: TGCAGCGCTTTGACTAGCGGGAGAGGTGAGCAGTACTTC.

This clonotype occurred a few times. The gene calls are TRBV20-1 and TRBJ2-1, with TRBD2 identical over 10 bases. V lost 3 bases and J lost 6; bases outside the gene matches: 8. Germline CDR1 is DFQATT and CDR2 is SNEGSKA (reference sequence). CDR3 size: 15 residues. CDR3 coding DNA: TGCAGTGCTAGCCTCCCACTAGCGGGATCCAATGAGCAGTTCTTC. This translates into CSASLPLAGSNEQFF.

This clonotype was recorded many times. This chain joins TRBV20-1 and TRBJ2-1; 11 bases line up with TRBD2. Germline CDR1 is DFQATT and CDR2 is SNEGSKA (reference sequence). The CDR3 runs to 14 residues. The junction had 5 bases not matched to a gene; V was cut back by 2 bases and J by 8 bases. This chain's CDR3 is CSARKLAGAYEQFF. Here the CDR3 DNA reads TGCAGTGCTAGAAAACTAGCGGGAGCCTATGAGCAGTTCTTC.

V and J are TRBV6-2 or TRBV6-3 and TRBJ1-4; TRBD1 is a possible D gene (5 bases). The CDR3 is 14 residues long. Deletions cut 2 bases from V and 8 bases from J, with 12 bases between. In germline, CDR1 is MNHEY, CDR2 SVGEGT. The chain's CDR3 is CASSYRGAREKLFF. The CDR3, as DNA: TGTGCCAGCAGTTACCGCGGGGCCCGAGAAAAACTGTTTTTT.

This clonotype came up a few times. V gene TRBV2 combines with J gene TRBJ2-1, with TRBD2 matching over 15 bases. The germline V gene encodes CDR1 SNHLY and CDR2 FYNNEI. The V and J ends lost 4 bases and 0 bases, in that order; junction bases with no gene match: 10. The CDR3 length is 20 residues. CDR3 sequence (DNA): TGTGCCAGCAGTGCTCCCGGGACTAGCGGGGGGTCGAGCTCCTACAATGAGCAGTTCTTC. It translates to CASSAPGTSGGSSSYNEQFF.

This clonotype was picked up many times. CDR3 in amino acids: CASSTGPTIGDTQYF. CDR3 nucleotides: TGTGCCAGCAGCACGGGACCCACCATCGGGGATACGCAGTATTTT. The chain recombines TRBV11-2 with TRBJ2-3; the D call may be TRBD1 or TRBD2 (5 bases each). The germline V gene encodes CDR1 SGHAT and CDR2 FQNNGV. Trimming shortened V by 5 bases and J by 6 bases, and 18 bases separated the two germline ends. This CDR3 has 15 amino acids.

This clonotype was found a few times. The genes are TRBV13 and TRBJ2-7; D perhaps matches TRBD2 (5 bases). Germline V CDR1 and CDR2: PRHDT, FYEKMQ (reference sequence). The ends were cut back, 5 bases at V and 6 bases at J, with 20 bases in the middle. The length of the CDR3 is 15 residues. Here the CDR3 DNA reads TGTGCCAGCAGCCCGACGGGGTCCGAAGGGTTCGAGCAGTACTTC. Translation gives CASSPTGSEGFEQYF. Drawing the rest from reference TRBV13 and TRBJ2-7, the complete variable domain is AAGVIQSPRHLIKEKRETATLKCYPIPRHDTVYWYQQGPGQDPQFLISFYEKMQSDKGSIPDRFSAQQFSDYHSELNMSSLELGDSALYFCASSPTGSEGFEQYFGPGTRLTVT.

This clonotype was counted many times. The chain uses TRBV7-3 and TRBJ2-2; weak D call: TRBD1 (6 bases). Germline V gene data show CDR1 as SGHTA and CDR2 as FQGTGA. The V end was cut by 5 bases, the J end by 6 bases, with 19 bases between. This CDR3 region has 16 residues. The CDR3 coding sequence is TGTGCCAGCAGCCCCAGGGACACACCAGTCCCCGGGGAGCTGTTTTTT. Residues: CASSPRDTPVPGELFF.

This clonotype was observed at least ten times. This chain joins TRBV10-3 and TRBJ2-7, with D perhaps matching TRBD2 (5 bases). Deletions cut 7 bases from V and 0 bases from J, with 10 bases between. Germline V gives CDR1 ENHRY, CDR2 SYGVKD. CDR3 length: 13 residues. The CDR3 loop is CAIMRAVSYEQYF. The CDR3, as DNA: TGTGCCATCATGAGGGCGGTCTCCTACGAGCAGTACTTC.

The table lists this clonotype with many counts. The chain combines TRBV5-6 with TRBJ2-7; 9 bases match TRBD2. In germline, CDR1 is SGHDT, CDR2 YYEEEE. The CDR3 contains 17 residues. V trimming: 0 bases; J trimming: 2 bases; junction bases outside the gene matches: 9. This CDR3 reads CASSLGSGSGQTYEQYF. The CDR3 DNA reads TGTGCCAGCAGCTTGGGTAGCGGGAGCGGTCAGACCTACGAGCAGTACTTC. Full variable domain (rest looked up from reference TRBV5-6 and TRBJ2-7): DAGVTQSPTHLIKTRGQQVTLRCSPKSGHDTVSWYQQALGQGPQFIFQYYEEEERQRGNFPDRFSGHQFPNYSSELNVNALLLGDSALYLCASSLGSGSGQTYEQYFGPGTRLTVT.

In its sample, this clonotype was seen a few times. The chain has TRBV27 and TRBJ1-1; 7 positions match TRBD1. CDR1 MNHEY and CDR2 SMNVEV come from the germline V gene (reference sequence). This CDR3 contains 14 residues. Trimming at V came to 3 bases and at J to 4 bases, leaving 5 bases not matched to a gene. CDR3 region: CASSLRDSSTEAFF. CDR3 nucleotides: TGTGCCAGCAGTTTGCGGGACAGTAGCACTGAAGCTTTCTTT.

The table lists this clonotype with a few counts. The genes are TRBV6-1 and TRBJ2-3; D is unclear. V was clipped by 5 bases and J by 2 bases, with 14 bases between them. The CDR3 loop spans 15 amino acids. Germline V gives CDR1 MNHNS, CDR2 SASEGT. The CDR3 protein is CASSTTEEPTDTQYF. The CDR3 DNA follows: TGTGCCAGCAGTACCACCGAGGAGCCCACAGATACGCAGTATTTT.

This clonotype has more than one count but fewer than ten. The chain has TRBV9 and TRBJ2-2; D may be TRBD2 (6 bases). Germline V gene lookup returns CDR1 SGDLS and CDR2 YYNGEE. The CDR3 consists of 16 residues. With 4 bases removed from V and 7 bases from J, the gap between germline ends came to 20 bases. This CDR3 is CASSPPGGTSVGELFF. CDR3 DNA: TGTGCCAGCAGCCCCCCCGGTGGGACTTCGGTCGGGGAGCTGTTTTTT.

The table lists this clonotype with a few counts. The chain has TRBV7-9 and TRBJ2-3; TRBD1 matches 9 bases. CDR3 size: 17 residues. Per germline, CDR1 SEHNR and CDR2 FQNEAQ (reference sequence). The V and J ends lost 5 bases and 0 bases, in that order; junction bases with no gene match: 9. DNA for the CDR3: TGTGCCAGCAGCGGGAGGACAGGGGCCCGAAGCACAGATACGCAGTATTTT. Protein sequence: CASSGRTGARSTDTQYF.

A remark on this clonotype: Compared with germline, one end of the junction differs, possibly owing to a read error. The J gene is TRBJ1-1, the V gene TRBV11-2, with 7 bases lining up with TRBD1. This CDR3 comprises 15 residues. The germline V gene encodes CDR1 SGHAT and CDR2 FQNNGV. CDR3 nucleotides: TGTGTCAGCGGTCCCGCAAGGGGGCTCAACACTGAAGCTTTCTTT. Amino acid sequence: CVSGPARGLNTEAFF.

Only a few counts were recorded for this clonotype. The CDR3 DNA follows: TGTGCCACCAGCAGCGACAAAGGAAGGGAGCAGTTCTTC. Protein sequence: CATSSDKGREQFF. The chain combines TRBV15 with TRBJ2-1; no reliable D call. V lost 3 bases, J lost 10 bases, and 13 bases lay in between. Germline CDR1 LNHNV, CDR2 YYDKDF (reference sequence). There are 13 residues in the CDR3.

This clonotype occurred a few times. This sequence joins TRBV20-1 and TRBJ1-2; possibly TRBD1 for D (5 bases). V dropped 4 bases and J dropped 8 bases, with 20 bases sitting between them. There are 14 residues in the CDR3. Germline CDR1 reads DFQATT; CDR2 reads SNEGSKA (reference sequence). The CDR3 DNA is TGCAGTGCTAACTTTAGGGACGCAGAAGGGGGCTACACCTTC. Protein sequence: CSANFRDAEGGYTF.

The CDR3 DNA is TGTGCCAGCAGCTTGACAGTCACCGGGGAGCTGTTTTTT. Amino acid sequence: CASSLTVTGELFF. The chain joins TRBV5-4 to TRBJ2-2, with D uncertain. Germline V gives CDR1 SGHNT, CDR2 YYREEE (reference sequence). Trimming took 1 base from V and 4 from J, leaving 5 bases between them. This CDR3 is built from 13 residues.

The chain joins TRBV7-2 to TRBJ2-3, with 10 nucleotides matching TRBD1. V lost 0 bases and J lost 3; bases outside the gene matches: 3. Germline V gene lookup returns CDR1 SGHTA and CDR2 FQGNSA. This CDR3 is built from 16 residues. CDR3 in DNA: TGTGCCAGCAGCTTAGCGCCGGGACAGGGGACAGATACGCAGTATTTT. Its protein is CASSLAPGQGTDTQYF.

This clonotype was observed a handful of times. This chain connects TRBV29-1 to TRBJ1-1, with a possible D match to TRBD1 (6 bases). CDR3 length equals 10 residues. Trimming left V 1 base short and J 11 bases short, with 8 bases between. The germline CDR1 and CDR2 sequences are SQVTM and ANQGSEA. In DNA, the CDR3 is TGCAGCGTTGAAGGGGACAAGGCTTTCTTT. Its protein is CSVEGDKAFF.

The CDR3: CASSPLAGANVLTF. The CDR3 DNA is TGTGCCAGCAGCCCCCTAGCTGGGGCCAACGTCCTGACTTTC. The chain combines TRBV7-3 with TRBJ2-6, with D uncertain. The germline V gene has CDR1 SGHTA and CDR2 FQGTGA. The CDR3 runs to 14 residues. V was cut by 5 bases and J by 2 bases, with 7 bases left in between.

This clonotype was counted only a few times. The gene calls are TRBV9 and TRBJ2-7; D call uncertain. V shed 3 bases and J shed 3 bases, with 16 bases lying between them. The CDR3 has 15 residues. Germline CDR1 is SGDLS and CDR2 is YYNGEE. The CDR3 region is CASSEEQRALYEQYF. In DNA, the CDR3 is TGTGCCAGCAGCGAGGAACAGCGCGCTCTCTACGAGCAGTACTTC.

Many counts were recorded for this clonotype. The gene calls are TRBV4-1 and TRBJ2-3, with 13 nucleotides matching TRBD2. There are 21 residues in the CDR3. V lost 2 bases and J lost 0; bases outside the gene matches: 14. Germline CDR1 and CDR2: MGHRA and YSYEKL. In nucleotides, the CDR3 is TGCGCCAGCAGCCAACCCTCCCCGGGACTAGCGGGACCTTCAAGCACAGATACGCAGTATTTT. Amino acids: CASSQPSPGLAGPSSTDTQYF.

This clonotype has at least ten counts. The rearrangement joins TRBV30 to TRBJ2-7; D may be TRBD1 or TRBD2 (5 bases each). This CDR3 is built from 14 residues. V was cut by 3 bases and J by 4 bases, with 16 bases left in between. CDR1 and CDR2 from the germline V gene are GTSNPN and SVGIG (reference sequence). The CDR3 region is CAWRAQGALYEQYF. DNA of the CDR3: TGTGCCTGGAGAGCTCAGGGAGCATTGTACGAGCAGTACTTC. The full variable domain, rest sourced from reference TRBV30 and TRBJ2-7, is SQTIHQWPATLVQPVGSPLSLECTVEGTSNPNLYWYRQAAGRGLQLLFYSVGIGQISSEVPQNLSASRPQDRQFILSSKKLLLSDSGFYLCAWRAQGALYEQYFGPGTRLTVT.

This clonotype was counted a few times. CDR3 bases: TGCAGCGTTGAGATTAGGCCAGAGACCCAGTACTTC. Translating it yields CSVEIRPETQYF. The V and J genes are TRBV29-1 and TRBJ2-5; unclear D gene. Germline CDR1 is SQVTM and CDR2 is ANQGSEA. This CDR3 has 12 amino acids. Trimming removed 3 bases at V and 4 bases at J, with 9 bases between.

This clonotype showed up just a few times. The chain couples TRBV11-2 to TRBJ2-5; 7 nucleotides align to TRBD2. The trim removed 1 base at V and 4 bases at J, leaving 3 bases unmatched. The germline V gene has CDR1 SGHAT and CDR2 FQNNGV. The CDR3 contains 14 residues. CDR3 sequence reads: CASSLGPSGETQYF. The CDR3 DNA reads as TGTGCCAGCAGCTTAGGGCCTAGCGGAGAGACCCAGTACTTC.

The CDR3 DNA sequence: TGTGCCAGCAGCCCCGGGACAGGGGTTCGAGAAGCTTTCTTT. Amino acids: CASSPGTGVREAFF. V and J are TRBV3-1 and TRBJ1-1; 10 nucleotides line up with TRBD1. CDR3 length equals 14 residues. Germline V gene data show CDR1 as LGHDT and CDR2 as YNNKEL (reference sequence). J gave up 8 bases and V 4 bases, and 7 bases lay outside the gene matches.

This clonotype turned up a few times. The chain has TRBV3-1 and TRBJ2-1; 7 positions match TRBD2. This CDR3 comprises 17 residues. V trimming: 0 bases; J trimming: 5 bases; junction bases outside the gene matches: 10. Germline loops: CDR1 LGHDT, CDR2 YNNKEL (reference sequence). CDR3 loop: CASSQDSRREAHNEQFF. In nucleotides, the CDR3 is TGTGCCAGCAGCCAAGATTCTCGCCGGGAGGCCCACAATGAGCAGTTCTTC.

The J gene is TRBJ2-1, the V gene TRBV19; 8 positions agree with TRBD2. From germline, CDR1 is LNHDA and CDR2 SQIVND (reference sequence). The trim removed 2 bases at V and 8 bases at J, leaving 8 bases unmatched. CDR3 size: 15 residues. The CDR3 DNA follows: TGTGCCAGTAGTATAACGGGGGGGCCTAGGGATGAGCAGTTCTTC. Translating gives CASSITGGPRDEQFF.

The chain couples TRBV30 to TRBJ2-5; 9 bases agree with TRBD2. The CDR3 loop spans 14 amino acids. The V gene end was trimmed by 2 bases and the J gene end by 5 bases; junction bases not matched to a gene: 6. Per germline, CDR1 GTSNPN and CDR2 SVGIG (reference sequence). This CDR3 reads CAWSTGTSLETQYF. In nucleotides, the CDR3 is TGTGCCTGGAGTACAGGGACTAGCCTTGAGACCCAGTACTTC.